Each of the 24 T cell receptor beta chains below was sequenced from the same sample in a study of T cell responses to AZD1222 COVID-19 vaccine. Method: immunoSEQ multiplex PCR; TCRdb's copy keeps in-frame clones and lacks some. The sample contains around 150,000 clones, roughly 94% of which appear only once. The specimen comprised peripheral blood, sampled 28 days after the second AZD1222 dose. The receptors were sampled from an adult who received the AZD1222 COVID-19 vaccine.

This chain links TRBV2 with TRBJ1-1, with a weak D call TRBD1 (6 bases). V dropped 3 bases and J dropped 11 bases, with 13 bases sitting between them. Germline assignment: CDR1 SNHLY and CDR2 FYNNEI. The CDR3 totals 12 residues. CDR3 sequence reads: CASSESGARAFF. CDR3 coding DNA: TGTGCCAGCAGTGAGTCAGGGGCGCGGGCTTTCTTT.

This chain joins TRBV5-1 and TRBJ1-2; D is perhaps TRBD1 (5 bases). The V and J ends lost 0 bases and 5 bases respectively, with 14 bases between them. This CDR3 region has 15 residues. The germline V gene has CDR1 SGHRS and CDR2 YFSETQ. CDR3 DNA sequence: TGCGCCAGCAGCTTGGGAGGGGTCCTTGGATATGGCTACACCTTC. Residues: CASSLGGVLGYGYTF.

The V call is TRBV2, the J call TRBJ2-5, with 7 bases lining up with TRBD2. V trimming: 8 bases; J trimming: 4 bases; junction bases outside the gene matches: 7. From germline, CDR1 is SNHLY and CDR2 FYNNEI. The CDR3 has 13 residues. The CDR3 region is CASGRDSGETQYF. The DNA for the CDR3 is TGTGCCAGCGGGAGGGATAGCGGAGAGACCCAGTACTTC.

The chain employs TRBV7-9 and TRBJ2-5; no definite D call. CDR3 size: 15 residues. Germline values: CDR1 SEHNR, CDR2 FQNEAQ (reference sequence). Trimming took 5 bases from V and 5 from J, leaving 18 bases between them. CDR3 nucleotides: TGTGCCAGCAGCGTTTCTGGGCGCGAGGTGGAGACCCAGTACTTC. Amino acid sequence: CASSVSGREVETQYF.

V and J are TRBV7-8 and TRBJ2-1; tentative D call: TRBD1 (7 bases). V gave up 5 bases and J gave up 8 bases, with 16 bases separating them. This CDR3 comprises 14 residues. From germline, CDR1 is SGHVS and CDR2 FQNEAQ. The CDR3 DNA is TGTGCCAGCAGCCCGGAGGGGGCTGGCGATGAGCAGTTCTTC. Translating it yields CASSPEGAGDEQFF.

The DNA for the CDR3 is TGTGCCAGCAGAGGGACAGAAATGTCCGGCGAGCAGTACTTC. Translated, it gives CASRGTEMSGEQYF. J is TRBJ2-7 and V is TRBV6-5; 7 nucleotides match TRBD1. The ends lost 6 bases at V and 6 bases at J; junction bases unmatched: 11. The germline V gene has CDR1 MNHEY and CDR2 SVGAGI. The CDR3 runs to 14 residues.

This chain joins TRBV7-6 and TRBJ2-5; the D gene is possibly TRBD1 (5 bases). Germline V lookup: CDR1 SGHVS, CDR2 FNYEAQ. V dropped 5 bases and J dropped 5 bases, with 18 bases sitting between them. There are 15 residues in the CDR3. The CDR3 DNA reads as TGTGCCAGCAGCCAAGAGGTATCCAGGGCCGAGACCCAGTACTTC. This codes for CASSQEVSRAETQYF.

The V call is TRBV9, the J call TRBJ2-2; D uncertain. The CDR3 length is 13 residues. Trimming shortened V by 0 bases and J by 1 base, and 1 base separated the two germline ends. Germline-derived CDR1 and CDR2 are SGDLS and YYNGEE. This CDR3 is CASSVENTGELFF. CDR3 nucleotides: TGTGCCAGCAGCGTAGAGAACACCGGGGAGCTGTTTTTT.

This chain connects TRBV13 to TRBJ1-2; D is undetermined. V lost 5 bases, J lost 2 bases, and 21 bases lay in between. The CDR3 extends over 17 amino acids. Germline V CDR1 and CDR2: PRHDT, FYEKMQ (reference sequence). CDR3 DNA sequence: TGTGCCAGCAGCCCCAGACGTGGCCCCCTCTCAAACTATGGCTACACCTTC. Encoded protein: CASSPRRGPLSNYGYTF.

The chain carries TRBV24-1 and TRBJ1-2, with D unresolved. The germline gives CDR1 KGHDR, CDR2 SFDVKD. The CDR3 has 11 residues. V dropped 9 bases and J dropped 8 bases, with 12 bases sitting between them. The CDR3 DNA follows: TGTGCCACCTACGGGCCGGGAGGCTACACCTTC. This sequence encodes CATYGPGGYTF.

J is TRBJ2-1 and V is TRBV6-4; D ambiguous. This CDR3 is 15 amino acids long. The germline V gene has CDR1 MRHNA and CDR2 SNTAGT. With 3 bases removed from V and 1 base from J, the gap between germline ends came to 10 bases. CDR3: CASSEGPSSYNEQFF. The CDR3 coding sequence is TGTGCCAGCAGTGAAGGGCCTTCGTCCTACAATGAGCAGTTCTTC.

CDR3 nucleotide sequence: TGTGCCAGCAGCTCGCCGACAGGCCCCGAGCACCAAGAGACCCAGTACTTC. It specifies CASSSPTGPEHQETQYF. The V call is TRBV7-9, the J call TRBJ2-5, with D perhaps matching TRBD1 (6 bases). CDR3 size: 17 residues. CDR1 SEHNR and CDR2 FQNEAQ come from the germline V gene (reference sequence). Deletions cut 4 bases from V and 0 bases from J, with 18 bases between.

This chain uses TRBV6-5 with TRBJ1-3; TRBD1 is a possible D gene (6 bases). Germline values: CDR1 MNHEY, CDR2 SVGAGI. V was pared by 5 bases and J by 1 base, with 9 bases between. This CDR3 is built from 14 residues. The CDR3 protein is CASSTRGSGNTIYF. Here the CDR3 DNA reads TGTGCCAGCAGTACCAGGGGATCTGGAAACACCATATATTTT.

This chain joins TRBV29-1 and TRBJ2-1; possible D gene TRBD1, 6 bases. The CDR3 contains 12 residues. Germline CDR1 is SQVTM and CDR2 is ANQGSEA. V was cut by 6 bases and J by 9 bases, with 15 bases left in between. The DNA of the CDR3 is TGCAGCGTCGCGGGCAGGGGATTTGAGCAGTTCTTC. Protein sequence: CSVAGRGFEQFF.

The chain carries TRBV6-6 and TRBJ1-3; no clear D. The V end lost 5 bases, the J end lost 1 base, and 18 bases lay between the germline ends. This CDR3 contains 17 residues. CDR1 and CDR2 (germline): MNHNY, SVGAGI (reference sequence). CDR3 nucleotide sequence: TGTGCCAGCAGTCCTCAACACCCAGACCCGTCTGGAAACACCATATATTTT. The encoded protein is CASSPQHPDPSGNTIYF.

The chain links TRBV19 to TRBJ2-2; D is possibly TRBD2 (5 bases). The CDR3 extends over 14 amino acids. V shed 6 bases and J shed 7 bases, with 15 bases lying between them. Germline V CDR1 and CDR2: LNHDA, SQIVND (reference sequence). CDR3: CASSAGLSIGELFF. The CDR3 region has the DNA TGTGCCAGTAGCGCCGGACTGTCCATCGGGGAGCTGTTTTTT.

The chain employs TRBV28 and TRBJ1-1, with D perhaps matching TRBD1 (6 bases). This CDR3 has 16 residues. From germline, CDR1 is MDHEN and CDR2 SYDVKM. Between the trimmed V and J ends, which lost 5 bases and 3 bases, there was a span of 19 bases. The chain's CDR3 is CASSPLSGEGYTEAFF. In DNA form, the CDR3 reads TGTGCCAGCAGTCCCCTCTCAGGGGAAGGCTACACTGAAGCTTTCTTT.

The chain uses TRBV11-2 and TRBJ1-2, with 9 bases aligning to TRBD1. V lost 3 bases, J lost 4 bases, and 6 bases stayed unmatched. This CDR3 is built from 15 residues. CDR1 is SGHAT and CDR2 is FQNNGV in the germline V gene. The CDR3 protein is CASSLGTGGGYGYTF. CDR3 bases: TGTGCCAGCAGCTTGGGTACAGGGGGCGGCTATGGCTACACCTTC. Filled out from reference TRBV11-2 and TRBJ1-2, the complete variable domain reads EAGVAQSPRYKIIEKRQSVAFWCNPISGHATLYWYQQILGQGPKLLIQFQNNGVVDDSQLPKDRFSAERLKGVDSTLKIQPAKLEDSAVYLCASSLGTGGGYGYTFGSGTRLTVV.

For the CDR3, the DNA is TGTGCCAGCAGGACACCGGACAGGGAGAGAGGGGGCTACACCTTC. Its translation: CASRTPDRERGGYTF. This rearrangement joins TRBV27 to TRBJ1-2; 8 bases align to TRBD1. Germline V gives CDR1 MNHEY, CDR2 SMNVEV (reference sequence). This CDR3 has 15 residues. J gave up 8 bases and V 6 bases, and 14 bases lay outside the gene matches.

The rearrangement uses TRBV9 and TRBJ2-6; TRBD1 is a possible D gene (6 bases). Germline V gene lookup returns CDR1 SGDLS and CDR2 YYNGEE. The CDR3 contains 15 residues. The V end lost 2 bases, the J end lost 3 bases, and 9 bases lay between the germline ends. The CDR3 reads CASSVRGSGANVLTF. The CDR3 nucleotides are TGTGCCAGCAGCGTGAGGGGGAGTGGGGCCAACGTCCTGACTTTC.

The chain carries TRBV5-1 and TRBJ2-7; possible D gene TRBD1, 6 bases. Trimming pared 0 bases from V and 6 bases from J, leaving 10 bases between. The V gene's germline CDR1 is SGHRS and CDR2 YFSETQ. This CDR3 contains 13 residues. CDR3 protein: CASSLDRAGEQYF. The CDR3, as DNA: TGCGCCAGCAGCTTGGACAGGGCTGGCGAGCAGTACTTC. Complete variable domain (other parts from reference TRBV5-1 and TRBJ2-7): KAGVTQTPRYLIKTRGQQVTLSCSPISGHRSVSWYQQTPGQGLQFLFEYFSETQRNKGNFPGRFSGRQFSNSRSEMNVSTLELGDSALYLCASSLDRAGEQYFGPGTRLTVT.

The V call is TRBV2, the J call TRBJ2-6, with 7 bases lining up with TRBD2. The CDR3 contains 18 residues. Germline CDR1 is SNHLY and CDR2 is FYNNEI. Unmatched junction bases numbered 5, after V lost 0 bases and J lost 0 bases. CDR3 bases: TGTGCCAGCAGTGAAGCGGGGGGGTCATTCTCTGGGGCCAACGTCCTGACTTTC. Protein product: CASSEAGGSFSGANVLTF.

The chain links TRBV19 to TRBJ1-2; 10 nucleotides align to TRBD1. This CDR3 has 18 amino acids. V shed 6 bases and J 8 bases; nucleotides not matched to a gene: 21. CDR1 is LNHDA, CDR2 SQIVND, per germline (reference sequence). The CDR3 DNA sequence: TGTGCCAGTAGCAAACAAGCCGGGACAGGGGCTACACAGCGGGGCTACACCTTC. Translated: CASSKQAGTGATQRGYTF.

This clone was seen a single time. This chain joins TRBV10-3 and TRBJ1-1; D gene uncertain. CDR1 and CDR2 (germline): ENHRY, SYGVKD. The CDR3 length is 13 residues. Trimming removed 2 bases at V and 9 bases at J, with 13 bases between. The chain's CDR3 is CAISEIEQPQAFF. Written as DNA, the CDR3 is TGTGCCATCAGTGAGATCGAACAGCCCCAAGCTTTCTTT.